The sequence of this T cell receptor (beta chain) was determined in a study of cytomegalovirus exposure and HLA in healthy donors. General study results and limits: There were a few CMV-associated chains whose specificity for CMV antigens was confirmed in vitro. The study listed under 200 cytomegalovirus-associated TCR beta chains. Subsequent analysis revealed that first-cohort TCR clusters tended to co-occur in the 90 to 150 validation repertoires.

Libraries were prepared by immunoSEQ multiplex PCR; TCRdb keeps only in-frame clonotypes and omits some of them. The sample has more than 200,000 clones, roughly 87% seen once. V lost 2 bases to trimming and J lost 8 bases; unmatched junction nucleotides: 2. CDR1 is MDHEN and CDR2 is SYDVKM in the germline V gene. The CDR3 spans 14 residues. The donors formed part of the approximately 120-subject validation cohort, distinct from the roughly 700-subject first cohort. This clone was seen a single time. Its cognate antigen is unknown. The sample comprised PBMCs. The TCR was taken from a man between 18 and 29 years old in good health and CMV-seropositive. The V and J genes are TRBV28 and TRBJ1-4; 10 bases are shared with TRBD1. The CDR3 bases are TGTGCCAGCAGTTTACCGACAGGGGGCGAAAAACTGTTTTTT. This encodes CASSLPTGGEKLFF.